The 2 T cell receptor beta chains below all came from one sample that was sequenced in a study of technical replicates of blood from a few donors. Sequenced by immunoSEQ multiplex PCR; TCRdb stores in-frame clones only, minus some. Of more than 75,000 clones listed, roughly 93% are singletons. Sequenced material: T cells isolated from PBMCs. Receptors were obtained from a human donor in good health.

This chain connects TRBV6-5 to TRBJ1-2, with D tentatively TRBD1 (6 bases). Germline CDR1 MNHEY, CDR2 SVGAGI. V was trimmed by 6 bases and J by 0 bases, leaving 11 bases between them. This CDR3 region has 14 residues. CDR3 residues: CASSPTGANYGYTF. CDR3 nucleotide sequence: TGTGCCAGCAGCCCGACAGGAGCTAACTATGGCTACACCTTC.

As DNA, the CDR3 is TGTGCCAGCAGTGGAGGACTAGCGGGGAGCTCCTACGAGCAGTACTTC. Translation gives CASSGGLAGSSYEQYF. The V call is TRBV6-1, the J call TRBJ2-7; TRBD2 matches at 12 bases. The CDR3 sequence is 16 residues long. V lost 4 bases, J lost 0 bases, and 4 bases stayed unmatched. CDR1 MNHNS and CDR2 SASEGT come from the germline V gene.